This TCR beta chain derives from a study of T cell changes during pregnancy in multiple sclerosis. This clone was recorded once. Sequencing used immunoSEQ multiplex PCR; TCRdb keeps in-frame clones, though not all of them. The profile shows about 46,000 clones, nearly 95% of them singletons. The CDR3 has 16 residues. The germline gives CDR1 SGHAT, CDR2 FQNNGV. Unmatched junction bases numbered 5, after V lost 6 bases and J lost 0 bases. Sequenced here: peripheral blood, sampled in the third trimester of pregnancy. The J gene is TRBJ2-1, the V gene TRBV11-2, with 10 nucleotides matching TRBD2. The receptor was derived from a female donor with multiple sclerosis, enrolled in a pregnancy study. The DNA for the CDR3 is TGTGCCAGCAGGGATCCTAGCGGGAGCTCCTACAATGAGCAGTTCTTC. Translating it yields CASRDPSGSSYNEQFF.